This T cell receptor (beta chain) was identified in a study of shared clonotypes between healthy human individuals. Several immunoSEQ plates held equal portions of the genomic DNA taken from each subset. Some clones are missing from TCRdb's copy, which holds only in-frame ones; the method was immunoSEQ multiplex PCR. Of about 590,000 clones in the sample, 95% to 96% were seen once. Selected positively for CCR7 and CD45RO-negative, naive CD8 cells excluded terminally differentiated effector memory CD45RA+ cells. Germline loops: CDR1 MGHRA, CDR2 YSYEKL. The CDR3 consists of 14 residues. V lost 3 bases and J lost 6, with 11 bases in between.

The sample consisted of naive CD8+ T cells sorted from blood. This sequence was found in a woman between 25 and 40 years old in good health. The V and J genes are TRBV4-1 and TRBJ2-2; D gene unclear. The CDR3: CASSHGSTSGELFF. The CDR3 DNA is TGCGCCAGCAGCCACGGAAGTACGTCCGGGGAGCTGTTTTTT.